The 19 T cell receptor beta chains given below trace back to one sample, sequenced in a study of T cell changes during pregnancy in multiple sclerosis. The protocol was immunoSEQ multiplex PCR, while the TCRdb copy is restricted to in-frame clones and leaves out a portion. Among 75,000 to 95,000 clones, about 92% were seen once, and the ten largest hold approximately 1.4%. This material consisted of peripheral blood, taken in the first trimester of pregnancy. The receptors come from a female donor with multiple sclerosis, enrolled in a pregnancy study.

The gene calls are TRBV19 and TRBJ1-1; no reliable D call. The CDR3 spans 13 residues. Germline V gene lookup returns CDR1 LNHDA and CDR2 SQIVND (reference sequence). Trimming took off 3 bases at V and 3 bases at J, with 8 bases between the two ends. CDR3 DNA sequence: TGTGCCAGTAGTATTAACTCTGACACTGAAGCTTTCTTT. Translation: CASSINSDTEAFF.

V is TRBV27 and J is TRBJ1-5; no clear D gene. The ends were cut back, 3 bases at V and 9 bases at J, with 15 bases in the middle. The germline gives CDR1 MNHEY, CDR2 SMNVEV (reference sequence). The CDR3 consists of 14 residues. This CDR3 reads CASSFSSASTPQHF. The CDR3 coding sequence is TGTGCCAGCAGTTTTAGTAGCGCTTCTACGCCCCAGCATTTT.

The chain couples TRBV9 to TRBJ1-2, with TRBD1 matching over 8 bases. The CDR3 consists of 13 residues. Germline trimming cut 5 bases from V and 0 bases from J; bases unmatched to any gene: 0. Germline assignment: CDR1 SGDLS and CDR2 YYNGEE. CDR3 nucleotides: TGTGCCAGCAGGACAGGGGCTAACTATGGCTACACCTTC. It encodes CASRTGANYGYTF.

J is TRBJ2-3 and V is TRBV5-1; 9 positions agree with TRBD1. The CDR3 consists of 18 residues. V gave up 1 base and J gave up 0 bases; unmatched junction bases: 9. The germline gives CDR1 SGHRS, CDR2 YFSETQ. CDR3: CASSLKWTGAFSTDTQYF. CDR3 nucleotide sequence: TGCGCCAGCAGCTTGAAATGGACAGGGGCCTTTAGCACAGATACGCAGTATTTT.

This clone was recorded only once. The rearrangement joins TRBV19 to TRBJ2-7; D perhaps matches TRBD2 (6 bases). This CDR3 is built from 15 residues. Germline values: CDR1 LNHDA, CDR2 SQIVND (reference sequence). V lost 5 bases, J lost 1 base, and 15 bases lay in between. Here the CDR3 DNA reads TGTGCCAGTAGTGACCCACTCGGACTATCCTACGAGCAGTACTTC. Protein product: CASSDPLGLSYEQYF.

The genes are TRBV7-9 and TRBJ1-3; a possible D gene is TRBD1 (5 bases). Trimming removed 5 bases at V and 7 bases at J, with 15 bases between. The CDR3 runs 14 residues. Germline V CDR1 and CDR2: SEHNR, FQNEAQ (reference sequence). Here the CDR3 DNA reads TGTGCCAGCAGCCGACCCTTCAGGGATAACACCATATATTTT. Its translation: CASSRPFRDNTIYF.

The chain combines TRBV5-1 with TRBJ2-3; 7 nucleotides agree with TRBD1. The V segment lost 4 bases and the J segment 5 bases; nucleotides outside the gene matches: 13. The CDR3 runs to 16 residues. From germline, CDR1 is SGHRS and CDR2 YFSETQ. DNA of the CDR3: TGCGCCAGCAGCGGCGGACAGGTCATTGGGGAAGATACGCAGTATTTT. Amino acids: CASSGGQVIGEDTQYF.

This chain connects TRBV4-1 to TRBJ1-1; D is possibly TRBD1 (5 bases). Germline V gene lookup returns CDR1 MGHRA and CDR2 YSYEKL. The V gene lost 0 bases and the J gene lost 1 base, with 9 bases spanning the gap. The length of the CDR3 is 15 residues. CDR3 DNA sequence: TGCGCCAGCAGCCAAGATGGGGCAGGGAACACTGAAGCTTTCTTT. Its translation is CASSQDGAGNTEAFF.

Concerning this clone: The junction differs from germline at one of its ends, possibly a read error. V usage is TRBV5-6 and J usage is TRBJ2-7; 12 bases align to TRBD1. Germline CDR1 reads SGHDT; CDR2 reads YYEEEE. The CDR3 totals 19 residues. The CDR3 DNA is TGTGCCAGCAGCTGGGAGGTTTCCGGGACAGGGGGCGCCTCCCACGAGCAGTACTTC. Translating gives CASSWEVSGTGGASHEQYF.

The V gene is TRBV6-1, the J gene TRBJ2-7, with 11 nucleotides matching TRBD1. The CDR3 contains 18 residues. Losses at the gene ends were 2 bases for V and 1 base for J; bases not matched to a gene: 10. CDR1 MNHNS and CDR2 SASEGT come from the germline V gene. The CDR3 nucleotides are TGTGCCAGCAGTGAAAAAAGGACAGGGGGCGCCTCTTCCTACGAGCAGTACTTC. Translated, it gives CASSEKRTGGASSYEQYF.

V and J are TRBV27 and TRBJ1-4; TRBD1 agrees at 12 bases. CDR3 size: 15 residues. The V gene end was trimmed by 0 bases and the J gene end by 8 bases; junction bases not matched to a gene: 1. Germline loops: CDR1 MNHEY, CDR2 SMNVEV (reference sequence). DNA of the CDR3: TGTGCCAGCAGTTTATCGGGGACAGGGGGCGAAAAACTGTTTTTT. As protein: CASSLSGTGGEKLFF.

The chain couples TRBV27 to TRBJ1-4, with 7 bases identical to TRBD1. This CDR3 region has 14 residues. The germline gives CDR1 MNHEY, CDR2 SMNVEV (reference sequence). V dropped 5 bases and J dropped 9; count of bases not matched to a gene: 9. The CDR3 coding sequence is TGTGCCAGCAGTGACAGGGCAAGGAGTAAAAAACTGTTTTTT. This translates into CASSDRARSKKLFF.

The chain employs TRBV19 and TRBJ1-4, with D possibly matching TRBD1 (5 bases). Looked up from germline, CDR1 is LNHDA and CDR2 is SQIVND (reference sequence). The CDR3 sequence is 14 residues long. V lost 3 bases to trimming and J lost 8 bases, with 13 bases between them. CDR3 residues: CASSIGRGLEKLFF. The CDR3 DNA follows: TGTGCCAGTAGTATTGGAAGGGGTTTGGAAAAACTGTTTTTT.

The chain recombines TRBV13 with TRBJ2-2, with 9 positions matching TRBD2. The CDR3 sequence is 13 residues long. CDR1 and CDR2 from the germline V gene are PRHDT and FYEKMQ (reference sequence). The V segment lost 7 bases and the J segment 7 bases; nucleotides outside the gene matches: 4. The CDR3 reads CASKTSGSGELFF. The CDR3 DNA reads TGTGCCAGCAAGACTAGCGGTAGCGGGGAGCTGTTTTTT.

This chain connects TRBV4-3 to TRBJ2-5, with D possibly TRBD1 on 5 matching bases. The V and J ends lost 1 base and 1 base respectively, with 10 bases between them. Germline CDR1 is LGHNA and CDR2 is YSLEER. The CDR3 consists of 15 residues. CDR3 DNA: TGCGCCAGCAGCCAAGTGGGCGACAGCCAAGAGACCCAGTACTTC. It encodes CASSQVGDSQETQYF.

The rearrangement uses TRBV11-2 and TRBJ1-3; 7 nucleotides agree with TRBD1. Trimming took 5 bases from V and 4 from J; bases not matched to a gene: 14. Germline CDR1 SGHAT, CDR2 FQNNGV. CDR3 size: 17 residues. CDR3 residues: CASSLTGAPGRGNTIYF. DNA for the CDR3: TGTGCCAGCAGCCTCACAGGGGCTCCGGGTAGGGGAAACACCATATATTTT.

The chain combines TRBV18 with TRBJ1-2; maybe TRBD1 (6 bases). CDR1 and CDR2 (germline): KGHSH, LQKENI. The length of the CDR3 is 13 residues. The ends were cut back, 4 bases at V and 6 bases at J, with 12 bases in the middle. The CDR3 region is CASSLSGTNGYTF. Here the CDR3 DNA reads TGTGCCAGCTCACTTTCCGGGACAAATGGCTACACCTTC.

The chain couples TRBV7-3 to TRBJ2-1, with D possibly TRBD1 on 6 matching bases. This CDR3 spans 16 amino acids. The ends were cut back, 3 bases at V and 0 bases at J, with 12 bases in the middle. Germline CDR1 and CDR2: SGHTA and FQGTGA. In DNA form, the CDR3 reads TGTGCCAGCAGCTTCGGGACACCGAGCTCCTACAATGAGCAGTTCTTC. This gives the protein CASSFGTPSSYNEQFF.

V gene TRBV2 combines with J gene TRBJ2-2; 9 positions agree with TRBD2. Trimming cost V 6 bases and J 4 bases; bases outside gene matches: 9. Looked up from germline, CDR1 is SNHLY and CDR2 is FYNNEI. This CDR3 has 16 residues. The CDR3 is CASSNAGGRITGELFF. In DNA form, the CDR3 reads TGTGCCAGCAGCAACGCGGGAGGGCGAATCACCGGGGAGCTGTTTTTT. The full variable domain, with the rest looked up from reference TRBV2 and TRBJ2-2, is EPEVTQTPSHQVTQMGQEVILRCVPISNHLYFYWYRQILGQKVEFLVSFYNNEISEKSEIFDDQFSVERPDGSNFTLKIRSTKLEDSAMYFCASSNAGGRITGELFFGEGSRLTVL.